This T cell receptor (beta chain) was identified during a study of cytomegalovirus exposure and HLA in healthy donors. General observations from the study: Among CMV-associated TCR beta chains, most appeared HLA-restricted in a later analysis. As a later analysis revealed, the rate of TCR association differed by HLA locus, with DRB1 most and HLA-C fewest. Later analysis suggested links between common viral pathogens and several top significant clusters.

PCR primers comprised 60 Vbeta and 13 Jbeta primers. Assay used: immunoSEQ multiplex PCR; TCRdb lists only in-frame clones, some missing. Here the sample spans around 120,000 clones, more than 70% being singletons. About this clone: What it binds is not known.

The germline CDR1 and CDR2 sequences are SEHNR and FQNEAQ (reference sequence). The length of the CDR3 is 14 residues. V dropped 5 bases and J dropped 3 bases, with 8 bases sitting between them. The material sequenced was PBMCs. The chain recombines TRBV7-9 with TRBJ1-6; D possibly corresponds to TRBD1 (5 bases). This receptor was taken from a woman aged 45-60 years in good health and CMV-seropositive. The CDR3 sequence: CASSTQGYNSPLHF. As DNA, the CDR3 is TGTGCCAGCAGCACCCAGGGCTATAATTCACCCCTCCACTTT.